These 17 T cell receptor beta chains were all obtained from the same sample, sequenced in a study of cytomegalovirus exposure and HLA in healthy donors (dated by TCRdb to about 2017). Library preparation was by the immunoSEQ multiplex PCR assay. Entries here come from immuneACCESS through TCRdb and include only in-frame sequences with V and J called. Some clones fail to appear in such tables; in the studies checked, an unresolved V gene covers under half of the shortfall, and the cause of the remainder is unknown. The sample data list about 79,000 clones, and under 95% of these were observed just once. The top ten clonotypes cover 3% to 4% of the sample. The sequencing sample was made of PBMCs. The source of these receptors is a young woman in good health and CMV-seronegative.

This chain links TRBV28 with TRBJ1-1; 9 bases align to TRBD1. Germline loops: CDR1 MDHEN, CDR2 SYDVKM. This CDR3 has 19 residues. V lost 9 bases to trimming and J lost 1 base; unmatched junction nucleotides: 21. The CDR3 here is CASCPPGQGFFGANTEAFF. In nucleotides, the CDR3 is TGTGCCAGTTGCCCTCCGGGACAGGGTTTTTTCGGGGCGAACACTGAAGCTTTCTTT.

The chain uses TRBV9 and TRBJ1-6; D may be TRBD1 (6 bases). The CDR3 has 15 amino acids. Per the germline V gene, CDR1 is SGDLS and CDR2 is YYNGEE. Trimming stripped 4 bases from V and 4 bases from J, with 12 bases between. CDR3 nucleotide sequence: TGTGCCAGCAGCCCTAGCAGGGGTTATAATTCACCCCTCCACTTT. It is translated as CASSPSRGYNSPLHF.

The chain combines TRBV5-8 with TRBJ1-5; the D gene is possibly TRBD1 (5 bases). The CDR3 totals 15 residues. The V gene's germline CDR1 is SGHTS and CDR2 YDEGEE. Trimming pared 5 bases from V and 0 bases from J, leaving 12 bases between. The CDR3 region is CASSQGGNSNQPQHF. CDR3 nucleotides: TGTGCCAGCAGTCAGGGTGGGAATAGCAATCAGCCCCAGCATTTT. The full variable domain, its missing parts supplied by reference TRBV5-8 and TRBJ1-5, is EAGVTQSPTHLIKTRGQQATLRCSPISGHTSVYWYQQALGLGLQFLLWYDEGEERNRGNFPPRFSGRQFPNYSSELNVNALELEDSALYLCASSQGGNSNQPQHFGDGTRLSIL.

This sequence joins TRBV6-1 and TRBJ2-1; 14 nucleotides align to TRBD2. CDR1 and CDR2 from the germline V gene are MNHNS and SASEGT. Trimming at V came to 1 base and at J to 10 bases, leaving 6 bases not matched to a gene. The CDR3 is 16 residues long. As DNA, the CDR3 is TGTGCCAGCAGTGAAGTCGGGACTAGCGGGGGCGGGGAGCAGTTCTTC. Its translation: CASSEVGTSGGGEQFF.

The chain combines TRBV18 with TRBJ2-1, with unresolved D. The CDR3 has 15 residues. Germline values: CDR1 KGHSH, CDR2 LQKENI. Trimming took off 3 bases at V and 2 bases at J, with 11 bases between the two ends. CDR3 DNA: TGTGCCAGCTCACCGAGGAGAAACACCTACAATGAGCAGTTCTTC. Translation gives CASSPRRNTYNEQFF.

The V call is TRBV4-1, the J call TRBJ1-6; D call uncertain. With 6 bases removed from V and 0 bases from J, the gap between germline ends came to 12 bases. From germline, CDR1 is MGHRA and CDR2 YSYEKL. The length of the CDR3 is 16 residues. DNA of the CDR3: TGCGCCAGCAGACTAGATCCGAGCTCCTATAATTCACCCCTCCACTTT. Translation gives CASRLDPSSYNSPLHF.

V gene TRBV5-6 combines with J gene TRBJ1-5, with 9 bases matching TRBD1. V was pared by 4 bases and J by 4 bases, with 9 bases of the junction left unmatched. CDR3 size: 16 residues. CDR1 is SGHDT, CDR2 YYEEEE, per germline. In DNA form, the CDR3 reads TGTGCCAGCAGCCTGACCGGGACAGGGCTGAATCAGCCCCAGCATTTT. Its translation is CASSLTGTGLNQPQHF.

This chain joins TRBV5-1 and TRBJ1-1; no clear D. The CDR3 runs to 16 residues. Deletions cut 0 bases from V and 0 bases from J, with 12 bases between. The germline CDR1 and CDR2 sequences are SGHRS and YFSETQ. Here the CDR3 reads CASSLGAAAMNTEAFF. CDR3 nucleotides: TGCGCCAGCAGCTTGGGGGCAGCTGCCATGAACACTGAAGCTTTCTTT.

The rearrangement uses TRBV6-5 and TRBJ1-1, with a possible D match to TRBD1 (6 bases). The V and J ends lost 0 bases and 4 bases respectively, with 9 bases between them. Germline CDR1 and CDR2: MNHEY and SVGAGI. The CDR3 is 14 amino acids. The CDR3 is CASSYSTGSTEAFF. CDR3 sequence (DNA): TGTGCCAGCAGTTACTCTACAGGGAGCACTGAAGCTTTCTTT.

V gene TRBV11-3 combines with J gene TRBJ2-7; no clear D. Trimming stripped 5 bases from V and 1 base from J, with 6 bases between. The CDR3 loop spans 12 amino acids. Per germline, CDR1 SGHNT and CDR2 YENEEA. CDR3 protein: CASSAGSYEQYF. In DNA form, the CDR3 reads TGTGCCAGCAGCGCCGGGTCCTACGAGCAGTACTTC.

This clone was found a few times. V and J are TRBV6-5 and TRBJ1-1, with D maybe TRBD1 (5 bases). The V gene's germline CDR1 is MNHEY and CDR2 SVGAGI. Trimming shortened V by 3 bases and J by 1 base, and 12 bases separated the two germline ends. The CDR3 length is 15 residues. CDR3 DNA sequence: TGTGCCAGCAGTTATAGCCCCGGACAGAACACTGAAGCTTTCTTT. It is translated as CASSYSPGQNTEAFF.

The genes are TRBV9 and TRBJ2-2, with 14 bases fitting TRBD2. V lost 0 bases and J lost 7; bases outside the gene matches: 8. CDR1 and CDR2 from the germline V gene are SGDLS and YYNGEE. The CDR3 spans 18 residues. CDR3 in DNA: TGTGCCAGCAGCGTAGCCCCTGGACTAGCGGGAGGTGGCGGGGAGCTGTTTTTT. It specifies CASSVAPGLAGGGGELFF.

This clone was counted a few times. This chain connects TRBV6-6 to TRBJ1-3; no definite D call. This CDR3 comprises 16 residues. V lost 2 bases to trimming and J lost 0 bases, with 11 bases between them. Germline CDR1 MNHNY, CDR2 SVGAGI (reference sequence). In DNA, the CDR3 is TGTGCCAGCAGTTACCAGACTCGAGTCTCTGGAAACACCATATATTTT. Protein product: CASSYQTRVSGNTIYF.

The genes are TRBV7-2 and TRBJ2-7; no firm D call. The V gene lost 2 bases and the J gene lost 3 bases, with 5 bases spanning the gap. Germline V gives CDR1 SGHTA, CDR2 FQGNSA. The CDR3 totals 12 residues. CDR3 sequence reads: CASSLLDYEQYF. The CDR3, as DNA: TGTGCCAGCAGCTTACTAGACTACGAGCAGTACTTC.

The CDR3 loop reads CASSLDLNPMETQYF. The CDR3 DNA follows: TGTGCCAGCAGCTTAGACTTAAACCCCATGGAGACCCAGTACTTC. V is TRBV7-7 and J is TRBJ2-5; no firm D call. Per the germline V gene, CDR1 is SSHAT and CDR2 is FNYEAQ (reference sequence). The CDR3 runs 15 residues. V was cut by 1 base and J by 5 bases, with 14 bases left in between.

This chain connects TRBV7-3 to TRBJ2-2; D unresolved. Germline V gives CDR1 SGHTA, CDR2 FQGTGA. With 5 bases removed from V and 0 bases from J, the gap between germline ends came to 13 bases. This CDR3 has 16 residues. DNA of the CDR3: TGTGCCAGCAGCCGCATTCCTGCTACGAACACCGGGGAGCTGTTTTTT. Its protein product is CASSRIPATNTGELFF.

V and J are TRBV4-1 and TRBJ1-2, with D uncertain. CDR1 is MGHRA and CDR2 is YSYEKL in the germline V gene. The germline V and J ends were trimmed by 3 bases and 4 bases, with 12 bases remaining between them. CDR3 length equals 14 residues. The CDR3 DNA sequence: TGCGCCAGCAGCCACCACAGTACAATCTATGGCTACACCTTC. It yields the protein CASSHHSTIYGYTF.